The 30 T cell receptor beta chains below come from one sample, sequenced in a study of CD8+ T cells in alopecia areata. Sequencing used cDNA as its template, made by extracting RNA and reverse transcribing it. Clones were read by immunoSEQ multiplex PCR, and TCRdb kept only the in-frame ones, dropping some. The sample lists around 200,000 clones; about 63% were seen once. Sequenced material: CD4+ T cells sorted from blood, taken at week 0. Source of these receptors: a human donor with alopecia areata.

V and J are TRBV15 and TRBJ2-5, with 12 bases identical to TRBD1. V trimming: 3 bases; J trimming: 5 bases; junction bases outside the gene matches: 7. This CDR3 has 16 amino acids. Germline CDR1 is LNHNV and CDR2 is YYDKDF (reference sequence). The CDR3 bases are TGTGCCACCAGCAGCCCGGGACAGGGGGCAGCGGAGACCCAGTACTTC. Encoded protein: CATSSPGQGAAETQYF.

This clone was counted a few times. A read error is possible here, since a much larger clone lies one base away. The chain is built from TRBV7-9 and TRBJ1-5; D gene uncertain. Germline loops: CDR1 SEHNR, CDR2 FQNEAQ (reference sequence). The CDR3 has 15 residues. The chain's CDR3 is CASCLESGPNQPQHF. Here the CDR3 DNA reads TGTGCCAGCTGCTTAGAGTCGGGCCCCAATCAGCCCCAGCATTTT.

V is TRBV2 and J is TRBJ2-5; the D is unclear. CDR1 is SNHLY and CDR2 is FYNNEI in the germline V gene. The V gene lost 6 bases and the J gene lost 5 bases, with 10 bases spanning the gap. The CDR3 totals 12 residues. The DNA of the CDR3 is TGTGCCAGCAGGGGCTCCAGGGAGACCCAGTACTTC. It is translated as CASRGSRETQYF.

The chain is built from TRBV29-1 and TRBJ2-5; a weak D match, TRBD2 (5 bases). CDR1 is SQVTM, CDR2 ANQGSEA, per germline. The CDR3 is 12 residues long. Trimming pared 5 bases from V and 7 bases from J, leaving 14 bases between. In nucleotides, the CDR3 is TGCAGCGTTCGGGTCGACCGGGGGACCCAGTACTTC. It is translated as CSVRVDRGTQYF.

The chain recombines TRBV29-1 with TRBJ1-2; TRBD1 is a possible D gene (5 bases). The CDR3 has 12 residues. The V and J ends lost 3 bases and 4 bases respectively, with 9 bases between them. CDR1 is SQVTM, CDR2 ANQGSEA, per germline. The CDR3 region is CSVETARYGYTF. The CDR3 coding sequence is TGCAGCGTTGAGACAGCTCGCTATGGCTACACCTTC. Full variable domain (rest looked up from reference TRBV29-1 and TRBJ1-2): SAVISQKPSRDICQRGTSLTIQCQVDSQVTMMFWYRQQPGQSLTLIATANQGSEATYESGFVIDKFPISRPNLTFSTLTVSNMSPEDSSIYLCSVETARYGYTFGSGTRLTVV.

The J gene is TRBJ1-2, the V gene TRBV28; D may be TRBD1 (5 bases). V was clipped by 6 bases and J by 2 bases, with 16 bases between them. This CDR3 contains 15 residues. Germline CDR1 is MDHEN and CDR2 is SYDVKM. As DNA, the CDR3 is TGTGCCAGCAGGGGGGGGAGTCAAGCGAACTATGGCTACACCTTC. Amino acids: CASRGGSQANYGYTF.

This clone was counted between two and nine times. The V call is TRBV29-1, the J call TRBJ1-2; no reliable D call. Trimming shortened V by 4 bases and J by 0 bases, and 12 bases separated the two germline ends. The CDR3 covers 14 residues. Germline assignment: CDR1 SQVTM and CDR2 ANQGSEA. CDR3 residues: CSVGVQTANYGYTF. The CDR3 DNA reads TGCAGCGTTGGGGTCCAAACAGCTAACTATGGCTACACCTTC.

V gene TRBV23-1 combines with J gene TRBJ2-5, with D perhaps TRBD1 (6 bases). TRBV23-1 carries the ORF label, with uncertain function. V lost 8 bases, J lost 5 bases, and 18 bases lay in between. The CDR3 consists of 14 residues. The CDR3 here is CASLSGQRVETQYF. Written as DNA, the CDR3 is TGCGCCAGCCTCTCTGGACAGAGGGTGGAGACCCAGTACTTC.

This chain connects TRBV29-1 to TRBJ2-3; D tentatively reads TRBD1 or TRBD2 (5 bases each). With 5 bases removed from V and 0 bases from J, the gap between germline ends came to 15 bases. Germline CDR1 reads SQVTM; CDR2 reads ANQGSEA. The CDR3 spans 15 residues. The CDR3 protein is CSVNRGHSSTDTQYF. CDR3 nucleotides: TGCAGCGTTAACCGGGGCCATTCTAGCACAGATACGCAGTATTTT.

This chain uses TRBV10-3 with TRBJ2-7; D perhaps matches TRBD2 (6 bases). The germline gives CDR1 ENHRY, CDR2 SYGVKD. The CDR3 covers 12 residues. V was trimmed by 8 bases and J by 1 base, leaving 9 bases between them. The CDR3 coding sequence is TGTGCCATCGGGGACTCGTCCTACGAGCAGTACTTC. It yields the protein CAIGDSSYEQYF.

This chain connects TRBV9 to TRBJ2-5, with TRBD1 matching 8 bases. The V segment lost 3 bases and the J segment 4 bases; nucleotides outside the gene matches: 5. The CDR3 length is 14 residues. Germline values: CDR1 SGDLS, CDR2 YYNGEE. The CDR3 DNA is TGTGCCAGCAGCGGATCTGGACAGGGAGAGACCCAGTACTTC. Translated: CASSGSGQGETQYF.

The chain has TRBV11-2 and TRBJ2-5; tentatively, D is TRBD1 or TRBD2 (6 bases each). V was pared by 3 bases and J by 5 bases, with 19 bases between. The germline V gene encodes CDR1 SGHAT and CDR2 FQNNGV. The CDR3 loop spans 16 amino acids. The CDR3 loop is CASSFGRGGWAETQYF. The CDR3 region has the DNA TGTGCCAGCAGCTTCGGGAGAGGGGGATGGGCGGAGACCCAGTACTTC.

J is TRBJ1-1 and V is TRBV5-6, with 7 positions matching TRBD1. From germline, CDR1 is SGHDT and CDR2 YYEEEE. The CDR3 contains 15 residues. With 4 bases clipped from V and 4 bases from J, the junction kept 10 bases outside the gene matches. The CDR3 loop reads CASSQAGAGGTEAFF. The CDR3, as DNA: TGTGCCAGCAGCCAGGCGGGGGCAGGGGGCACTGAAGCTTTCTTT.

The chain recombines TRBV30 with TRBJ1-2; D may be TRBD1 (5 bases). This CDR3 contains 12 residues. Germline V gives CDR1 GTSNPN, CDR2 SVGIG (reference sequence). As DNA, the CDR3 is TGTGCTTCCTCCCCAGGGAACTATGGCTACACCTTC. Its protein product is CASSPGNYGYTF.

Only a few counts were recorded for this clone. DNA of the CDR3: TGTGCCAGCAGCTTCTCTGCAGCAGGCACCGGGGAGCTGTTTTTT. The encoded protein is CASSFSAAGTGELFF. The V gene is TRBV7-2, the J gene TRBJ2-2; D remains ambiguous. V was clipped by 3 bases and J by 4 bases, with 12 bases between them. This CDR3 contains 15 residues. CDR1 SGHTA and CDR2 FQGNSA come from the germline V gene.

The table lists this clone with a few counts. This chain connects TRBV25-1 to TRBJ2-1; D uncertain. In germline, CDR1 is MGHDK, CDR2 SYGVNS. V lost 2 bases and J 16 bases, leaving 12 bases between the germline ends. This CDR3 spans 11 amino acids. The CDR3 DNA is TGTGCCAGCAGTGAAAGGGTTTACCTCTTCTTC. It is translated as CASSERVYLFF.

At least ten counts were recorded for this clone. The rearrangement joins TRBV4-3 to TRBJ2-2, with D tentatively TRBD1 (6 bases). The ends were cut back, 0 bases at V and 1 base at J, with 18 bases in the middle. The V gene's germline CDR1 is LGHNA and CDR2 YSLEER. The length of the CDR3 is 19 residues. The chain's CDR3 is CASSQDQGSGGLNTGELFF. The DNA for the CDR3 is TGCGCCAGCAGCCAAGATCAGGGGAGTGGCGGATTGAACACCGGGGAGCTGTTTTTT.

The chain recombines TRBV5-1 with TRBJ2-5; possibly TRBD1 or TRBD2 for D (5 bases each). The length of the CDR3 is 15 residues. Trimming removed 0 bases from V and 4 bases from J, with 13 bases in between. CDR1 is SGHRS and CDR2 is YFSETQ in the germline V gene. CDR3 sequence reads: CASSLGGTEGETQYF. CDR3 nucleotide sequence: TGCGCCAGCAGCTTGGGGGGGACGGAAGGAGAGACCCAGTACTTC.

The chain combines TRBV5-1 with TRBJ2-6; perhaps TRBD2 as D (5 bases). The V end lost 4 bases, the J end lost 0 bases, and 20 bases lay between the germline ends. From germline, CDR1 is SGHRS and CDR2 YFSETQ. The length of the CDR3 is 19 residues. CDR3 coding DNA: TGCGCCAGCAGCCCTCAGGTGCGGACTGTCCTCTCTGGGGCCAACGTCCTGACTTTC. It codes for CASSPQVRTVLSGANVLTF.

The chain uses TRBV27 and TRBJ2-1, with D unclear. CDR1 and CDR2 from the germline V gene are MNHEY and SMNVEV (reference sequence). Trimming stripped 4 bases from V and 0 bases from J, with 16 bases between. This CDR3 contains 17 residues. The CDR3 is CASSSSGYPSSYNEQFF. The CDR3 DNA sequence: TGTGCCAGCAGTTCCAGTGGGTACCCTAGCTCCTACAATGAGCAGTTCTTC.

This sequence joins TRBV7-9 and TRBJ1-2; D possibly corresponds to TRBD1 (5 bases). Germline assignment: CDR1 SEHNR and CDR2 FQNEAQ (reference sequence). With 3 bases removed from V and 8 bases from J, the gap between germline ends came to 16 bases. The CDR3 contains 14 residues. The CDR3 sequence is CASSFRQGIGGYTF. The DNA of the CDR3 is TGTGCCAGCAGCTTCCGCCAGGGAATAGGAGGCTACACCTTC.

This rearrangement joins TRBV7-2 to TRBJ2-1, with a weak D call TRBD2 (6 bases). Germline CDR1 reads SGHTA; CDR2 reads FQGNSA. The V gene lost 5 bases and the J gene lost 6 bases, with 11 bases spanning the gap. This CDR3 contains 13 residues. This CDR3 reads CASSPPSVNEQFF. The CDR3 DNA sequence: TGTGCCAGCAGCCCGCCTAGCGTCAATGAGCAGTTCTTC.

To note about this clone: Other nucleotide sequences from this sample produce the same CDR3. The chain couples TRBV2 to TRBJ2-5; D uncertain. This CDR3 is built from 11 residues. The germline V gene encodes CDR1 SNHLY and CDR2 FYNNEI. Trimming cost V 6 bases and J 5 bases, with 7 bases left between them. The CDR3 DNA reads TGTGCCAGCAGATTGAGGGAGACCCAGTACTTC. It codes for CASRLRETQYF. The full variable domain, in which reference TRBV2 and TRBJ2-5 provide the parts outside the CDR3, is EPEVTQTPSHQVTQMGQEVILRCVPISNHLYFYWYRQILGQKVEFLVSFYNNEISEKSEIFDDQFSVERPDGSNFTLKIRSTKLEDSAMYFCASRLRETQYFGPGTRLLVL.

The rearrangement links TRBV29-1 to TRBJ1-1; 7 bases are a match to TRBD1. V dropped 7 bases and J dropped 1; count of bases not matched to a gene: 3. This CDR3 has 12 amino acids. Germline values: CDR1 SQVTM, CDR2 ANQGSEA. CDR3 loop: CSGYRGNTEAFF. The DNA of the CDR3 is TGCAGCGGCTACAGGGGGAACACTGAAGCTTTCTTT.

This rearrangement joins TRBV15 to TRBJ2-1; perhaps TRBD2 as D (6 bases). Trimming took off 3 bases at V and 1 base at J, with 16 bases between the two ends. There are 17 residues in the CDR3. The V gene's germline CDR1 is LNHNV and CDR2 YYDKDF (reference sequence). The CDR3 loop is CATSSPWGDRSYNEQFF. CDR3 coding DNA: TGTGCCACCAGCAGCCCCTGGGGGGATCGGTCCTACAATGAGCAGTTCTTC.

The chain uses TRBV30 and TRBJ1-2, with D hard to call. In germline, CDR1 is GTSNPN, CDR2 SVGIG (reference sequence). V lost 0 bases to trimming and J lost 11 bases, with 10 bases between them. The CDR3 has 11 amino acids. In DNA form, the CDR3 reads TGTGCCTGGAGTGTATCAAAAGGTTACACCTTC. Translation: CAWSVSKGYTF. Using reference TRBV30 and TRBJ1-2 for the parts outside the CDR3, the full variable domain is SQTIHQWPATLVQPVGSPLSLECTVEGTSNPNLYWYRQAAGRGLQLLFYSVGIGQISSEVPQNLSASRPQDRQFILSSKKLLLSDSGFYLCAWSVSKGYTFGSGTRLTVV.

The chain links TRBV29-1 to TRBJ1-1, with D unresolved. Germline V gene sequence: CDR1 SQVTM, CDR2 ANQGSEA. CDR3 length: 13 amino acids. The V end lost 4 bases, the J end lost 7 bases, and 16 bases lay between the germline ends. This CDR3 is CSVGSVAEIEAFF. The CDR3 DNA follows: TGCAGCGTTGGGTCCGTGGCAGAGATTGAAGCTTTCTTT.

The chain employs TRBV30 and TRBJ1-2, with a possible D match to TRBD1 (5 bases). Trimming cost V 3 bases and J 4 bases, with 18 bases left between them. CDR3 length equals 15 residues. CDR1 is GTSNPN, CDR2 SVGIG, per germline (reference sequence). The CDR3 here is CAWSSGTQNFYGYTF. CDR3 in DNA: TGTGCCTGGAGCTCCGGGACTCAAAATTTCTATGGCTACACCTTC.

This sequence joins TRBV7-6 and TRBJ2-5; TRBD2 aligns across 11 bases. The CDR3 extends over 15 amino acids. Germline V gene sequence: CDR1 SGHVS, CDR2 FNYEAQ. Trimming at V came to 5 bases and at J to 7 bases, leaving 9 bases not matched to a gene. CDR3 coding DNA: TGTGCCAGCAGCCCAGGGACTAGCGGTGAGGGGACCCAGTACTTC. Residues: CASSPGTSGEGTQYF.

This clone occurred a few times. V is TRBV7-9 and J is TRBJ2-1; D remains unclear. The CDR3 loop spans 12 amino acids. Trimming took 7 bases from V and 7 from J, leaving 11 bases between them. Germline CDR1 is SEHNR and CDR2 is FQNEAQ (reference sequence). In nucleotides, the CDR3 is TGTGCCAGCATATCGCGAGAAAATGAGCAGTTCTTC. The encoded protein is CASISRENEQFF.